This T cell receptor (beta chain) was profiled in a study of cytotoxic CD8 clonotypes in ibrutinib-treated CLL. Overall study: Responses: roughly 25 partial, 2 complete; after median approximately 67 months, around 14 stayed remitted, around twelve progressed.

Per the germline V gene, CDR1 is GTSNPN and CDR2 is SVGIG (reference sequence). The V end was cut by 1 base, the J end by 1 base, with 5 bases between. The CDR3 has 14 amino acids. Notes on the study in general: Ibrutinib response saw clonality rise, and progression saw it return toward baseline. Public clonotypes, found uncommonly, either contracted or stayed stable on treatment.

The table came from immunoSEQ multiplex PCR; TCRdb's copy has only in-frame clones and leaves some out. The sample lists 200,000 to 250,000 clones, roughly three quarters occurring once. Remarks on this clone: What it binds is not known. This same CDR3 is encoded by further DNA sequences in the sample.

This rearrangement joins TRBV30 to TRBJ2-6, with D perhaps matching TRBD1 or TRBD2 (5 bases each). The source of this sequence is a human donor with chronic lymphocytic leukemia. Sequencing used PBMCs, obtained after 12 months of ibrutinib treatment. CDR3 region: CAWSGGSGANVLTF. The CDR3 DNA reads as TGTGCCTGGAGTGGGGGGTCTGGGGCCAACGTCCTGACTTTC.